Listed here are 21 T cell receptor beta chains from one sample, sequenced in a study of blood T cell repertoires in COVID-19. Using immunoSEQ multiplex PCR, the repertoire was profiled, and TCRdb retains in-frame clones only, with some absent. The sample comprises tens of thousands of clones, around 82% of which are singletons, and approximately 10% rests with the top ten. The sample taken for sequencing was peripheral blood. The source of these receptors is a man at least 80 years old with COVID-19, enrolled during active disease.

V and J are TRBV3-1 (or the pseudogene TRBV3-2) and TRBJ1-1; tentative D call: TRBD1 (5 bases). The CDR3 totals 14 residues. V was trimmed by 0 bases and J by 1 base, leaving 6 bases between them. Germline CDR1 reads LGHDT; CDR2 reads YNNKEL (reference sequence). The CDR3: CASSQDRGNTEAFF. CDR3 bases: TGTGCCAGCAGCCAAGATAGGGGGAACACTGAAGCTTTCTTT.

The J gene is TRBJ2-2, the V gene TRBV7-2; the D is unclear. The germline V gene has CDR1 SGHTA and CDR2 FQGNSA. The CDR3 totals 14 residues. V gave up 0 bases and J gave up 6 bases, with 8 bases separating them. The chain's CDR3 is CASSLAELAGELFF. The CDR3 DNA reads TGTGCCAGCAGCTTAGCAGAGTTGGCCGGGGAGCTGTTTTTT.

This CDR3 reads CASSLGQTAYGYTF. CDR3 DNA: TGTGCCAGCAGCTTAGGGCAGACAGCCTATGGCTACACCTTC. This chain uses TRBV7-2 with TRBJ1-2; weak D call: TRBD1 (5 bases). Per germline, CDR1 SGHTA and CDR2 FQGNSA. This CDR3 has 14 residues. V shed 1 base and J shed 4 bases, with 10 bases lying between them.

CDR3: CASSPRNNEKLFF. The DNA of the CDR3 is TGTGCCAGCTCACCACGAAACAACGAAAAACTGTTTTTT. The chain carries TRBV18 and TRBJ1-4; D is uncertain. Germline V gene lookup returns CDR1 KGHSH and CDR2 LQKENI. The CDR3 extends over 13 amino acids. Trimming left V 1 base short and J 8 bases short, with 8 bases between.

The chain uses TRBV19 and TRBJ1-1, with a tentative D call TRBD1 (5 bases). Germline V lookup: CDR1 LNHDA, CDR2 SQIVND (reference sequence). The V end was cut by 6 bases, the J end by 3 bases, with 11 bases between. CDR3 length equals 13 residues. The CDR3 loop reads CASSSRVDTEAFF. CDR3 DNA sequence: TGTGCCAGTAGCTCCAGGGTTGACACTGAAGCTTTCTTT.

The V and J genes are TRBV29-1 and TRBJ2-1; a possible D gene is TRBD2 (5 bases). The germline CDR1 and CDR2 sequences are SQVTM and ANQGSEA. Trimming stripped 3 bases from V and 4 bases from J, with 16 bases between. This CDR3 contains 15 residues. In DNA, the CDR3 is TGCAGCGTTGAGGGGAGCGGAAGCCGATACAATGAGCAGTTCTTC. This translates into CSVEGSGSRYNEQFF.

This clone has a single count. The rearrangement joins TRBV7-2 to TRBJ1-4; a weak D match, TRBD1 (6 bases). V dropped 6 bases and J dropped 6 bases, with 14 bases sitting between them. In germline, CDR1 is SGHTA, CDR2 FQGNSA. The CDR3 loop spans 14 amino acids. DNA of the CDR3: TGTGCCAGCAGTACAGGGCAAGGGGATGAAAAACTGTTTTTT. Amino acid sequence: CASSTGQGDEKLFF.

The V gene is TRBV19, the J gene TRBJ1-5; 8 bases match TRBD1. Germline V gene lookup returns CDR1 LNHDA and CDR2 SQIVND (reference sequence). J lost 6 bases, V lost 5 bases, and 6 bases had no gene match. The CDR3 sequence is 14 residues long. Here the CDR3 DNA reads TGTGCCAGTAGTGATGCAGGGGGCGGTCAGCCCCAGCATTTT. Its protein product is CASSDAGGGQPQHF.

The rearrangement links TRBV12-3 or TRBV12-4 to TRBJ2-5; unclear D gene. Trimming cost V 6 bases and J 4 bases, with 6 bases left between them. The CDR3 sequence is 11 residues long. CDR3 amino acids: CASSSGETQYF. The DNA for the CDR3 is TGTGCCAGCAGCTCCGGAGAGACCCAGTACTTC.

Written as DNA, the CDR3 is TGTGCCAGTACTCCGCCTGGTAGATCCGGAAACACCATATATTTT. This codes for CASTPPGRSGNTIYF. J is TRBJ1-3 and V is TRBV19; D unclear. The CDR3 extends over 15 amino acids. Germline CDR1 and CDR2: LNHDA and SQIVND (reference sequence). V was pared by 7 bases and J by 4 bases, with 17 bases between.

The chain carries TRBV7-3 and TRBJ1-1; D uncertain. This CDR3 contains 14 residues. Trimming took off 4 bases at V and 1 base at J, with 10 bases between the two ends. CDR1 SGHTA and CDR2 FQGTGA come from the germline V gene. The CDR3 loop reads CASSSRPENTEAFF. The CDR3 region has the DNA TGTGCCAGCAGCTCGCGGCCAGAGAACACTGAAGCTTTCTTT. Based on the CDR3 plus reference TRBV7-3 and TRBJ1-1, the full variable domain is GAGVSQTPSNKVTEKGKYVELRCDPISGHTALYWYRQSLGQGPEFLIYFQGTGAADDSGLPNDRFFAVRPEGSVSTLKIQRTERGDSAVYLCASSSRPENTEAFFGQGTRLTVV.

This clone showed up just once. The chain combines TRBV4-3 with TRBJ2-5; TRBD1 aligns across 10 bases. V lost 5 bases and J lost 5; bases outside the gene matches: 8. CDR1 and CDR2 (germline): LGHNA, YSLEER. The CDR3 loop spans 15 amino acids. The CDR3 protein is CASSRRQGAMETQYF. DNA for the CDR3: TGCGCCAGCAGCAGGCGACAGGGGGCTATGGAGACCCAGTACTTC.

The V call is TRBV15, the J call TRBJ1-1; D possibly corresponds to TRBD1 (5 bases). The CDR3 totals 13 residues. Trimming cost V 3 bases and J 4 bases, with 9 bases left between them. CDR1 and CDR2 from the germline V gene are LNHNV and YYDKDF (reference sequence). The CDR3 is CATSRRGGTEAFF. CDR3 DNA sequence: TGTGCCACCAGCAGGCGGGGGGGCACTGAAGCTTTCTTT.

V usage is TRBV28 and J usage is TRBJ1-3; maybe TRBD1 (5 bases). The germline gives CDR1 MDHEN, CDR2 SYDVKM. V gave up 1 base and J gave up 2 bases, with 12 bases separating them. This CDR3 is built from 16 residues. DNA for the CDR3: TGTGCCAGCAGTTTATTGGGGGGTCGGACTGGAAACACCATATATTTT. It yields the protein CASSLLGGRTGNTIYF.

The rearrangement uses TRBV6-5 and TRBJ1-1; D unclear. V lost 6 bases and J lost 0, with 8 bases in between. This CDR3 is 13 amino acids long. Germline CDR1 MNHEY, CDR2 SVGAGI. The CDR3 reads CASRRVMNTEAFF. Written as DNA, the CDR3 is TGTGCCAGCAGGAGGGTCATGAACACTGAAGCTTTCTTT.

The V and J genes are TRBV9 and TRBJ1-1; D call uncertain. Per germline, CDR1 SGDLS and CDR2 YYNGEE. With 4 bases removed from V and 4 bases from J, the gap between germline ends came to 11 bases. This CDR3 region has 13 residues. The CDR3 loop reads CASSPTPGTEAFF. The CDR3 DNA sequence: TGTGCCAGCAGCCCCACCCCAGGCACTGAAGCTTTCTTT.

The V and J genes are TRBV5-6 and TRBJ1-1, with 7 nucleotides matching TRBD1. Germline trimming cut 7 bases from V and 0 bases from J; bases unmatched to any gene: 3. The CDR3 covers 13 residues. Germline lookup yields CDR1 SGHDT and CDR2 YYEEEE. The CDR3 loop reads CASRDSLNTEAFF. CDR3 bases: TGTGCCAGCCGGGACAGCCTGAACACTGAAGCTTTCTTT.

The V gene is TRBV24-1, the J gene TRBJ2-5; D gene unclear. V was shortened by 3 bases and J by 4 bases, with 11 bases between the two germline ends. Germline CDR1 is KGHDR and CDR2 is SFDVKD. CDR3 length equals 14 residues. The CDR3 sequence: CATSDPGFPETQYF. CDR3 sequence (DNA): TGTGCCACCAGTGATCCCGGGTTCCCAGAGACCCAGTACTTC.

The J gene is TRBJ2-7, the V gene TRBV28; the match to TRBD1 covers 7 bases. In germline, CDR1 is MDHEN, CDR2 SYDVKM. J was trimmed by 4 bases and V by 5 bases; bases with no gene match: 5. This CDR3 region has 13 residues. CDR3: CASSIGQEYEQYF. In nucleotides, the CDR3 is TGTGCCAGCAGTATCGGACAGGAGTACGAGCAGTACTTC. The entire variable domain, with the rest obtained from reference TRBV28 and TRBJ2-7, is as follows: DVKVTQSSRYLVKRTGEKVFLECVQDMDHENMFWYRQDPGLGLRLIYFSYDVKMKEKGDIPEGYSVSREKKERFSLILESASTNQTSMYLCASSIGQEYEQYFGPGTRLTVT.

This clone appeared once. J is TRBJ2-7 and V is TRBV4-3; 11 bases line up with TRBD2. The V segment lost 0 bases and the J segment 1 base; nucleotides outside the gene matches: 5. The CDR3 spans 17 residues. Germline-derived CDR1 and CDR2 are LGHNA and YSLEER. The CDR3 protein is CASSQEGGLAASYEQYV. CDR3 bases: TGCGCCAGCAGCCAAGAGGGGGGACTAGCGGCATCCTACGAGCAGTACGTC.

This chain links TRBV6-5 with TRBJ1-5; D gene ambiguous. The germline V and J ends were trimmed by 5 bases and 0 bases, with 11 bases remaining between them. The CDR3 totals 15 residues. Germline V gene sequence: CDR1 MNHEY, CDR2 SVGAGI. This CDR3 reads CASSPFRDSNQPQHF. CDR3 bases: TGTGCCAGCAGTCCGTTCCGGGATAGCAATCAGCCCCAGCATTTT.